Below are 26 T cell receptor beta chains sequenced from a single sample in a study of monozygotic twins with inflammatory bowel disease (dated by TCRdb to about 2019). Library generation was performed with 5' RACE. The data were produced on an Illumina HiSeq 2500. TCRdb reprocessed the reads, and each CDR3 protein sequence is entered once, without DNA. The sample's records list around 400,000 distinct CDR3 sequences. The ten largest clones add up to around 2.3% of the sample. The specimen sequenced was blood. The source is a human donor with ulcerative colitis or Crohn's disease, or a healthy co-twin of an affected twin (not recorded which).

The chain links TRBV5-1 to TRBJ2-2; checking the TCRdb D call of TRBD2 is not possible without DNA. The CDR3 extends over 16 amino acids. Germline CDR1 and CDR2: SGHRS and YFSETQ. Here the CDR3 reads CASSFNLAGSTGELFF.

This chain uses TRBV24-1 with TRBJ2-3; absent DNA, TCRdb's TRBD1 call cannot be checked. Germline loops: CDR1 KGHDR, CDR2 SFDVKD. The CDR3 totals 11 residues. CDR3: CATSSGDTQYF.

V usage is TRBV20-1 and J usage is TRBJ2-5. The CDR3 runs to 13 residues. CDR1 is DFQATT and CDR2 is SNEGSKA in the germline V gene (reference sequence). The CDR3 sequence is CSADDPYLETQYF.

V usage is TRBV4-3 and J usage is TRBJ2-3; as DNA is missing, the TRBD2 call by TCRdb cannot be tested. The CDR3 contains 16 residues. CDR1 and CDR2 from the germline V gene are LGHNA and YSLEER. The CDR3 spells CASSRNSGISTDTQYF.

The chain has TRBV5-1 and TRBJ2-2; the D gene TCRdb calls, TRBD2, cannot be checked with no DNA. The CDR3 totals 14 residues. Germline V gene lookup returns CDR1 SGHRS and CDR2 YFSETQ. The CDR3 reads CASSFQREVGELFF.

V usage is TRBV19 and J usage is TRBJ1-6; TCRdb lists TRBD1, though no DNA is available to test this call. CDR1 and CDR2 from the germline V gene are LNHDA and SQIVND (reference sequence). The CDR3 extends over 14 amino acids. The CDR3 sequence is CASSNGGVPSPLHF.

This chain uses TRBV14 with TRBJ1-6; absent DNA, TCRdb's TRBD1 call cannot be checked. This CDR3 spans 18 amino acids. Germline CDR1 is SGHDN and CDR2 is FVKESK. CDR3 in amino acids: CASSQDKTRGLWGSPLHF.

J is TRBJ1-2 and V is TRBV11-2. Germline values: CDR1 SGHAT, CDR2 FQNNGV. The CDR3 contains 15 residues. The CDR3 loop reads CASSLVSGSNYGYTF.

V is TRBV3-1 and J is TRBJ2-1; TCRdb designates TRBD1, a call that cannot be tested without DNA. Germline lookup yields CDR1 LGHDT and CDR2 YNNKEL (reference sequence). The CDR3 has 15 amino acids. CDR3 sequence reads: CASSQGALHTNEQFF.

This chain's CDR3 is CASAERGPWGEQYF. The chain links TRBV7-3 to TRBJ2-7; as DNA is missing, the TRBD2 call by TCRdb cannot be tested. CDR3 length: 14 residues. The germline V gene has CDR1 SGHTA and CDR2 FQGTGA.

The chain couples TRBV7-9 to TRBJ1-1. This CDR3 region has 14 residues. CDR1 is SEHNR and CDR2 is FQNEAQ in the germline V gene (reference sequence). The CDR3 loop is CASSLVGYPTEAFF.

The chain links TRBV7-2 to TRBJ2-2. CDR3 length: 14 amino acids. The germline V gene has CDR1 SGHTA and CDR2 FQGNSA. The CDR3 is CASSLEMFSGELFF. The full variable domain, with the rest looked up from reference TRBV7-2 and TRBJ2-2, is GAGVSQSPSNKVTEKGKDVELRCDPISGHTALYWYRQSLGQGLEFLIYFQGNSAPDKSGLPSDRFSAERTGGSVSTLTIQRTQQEDSAVYLCASSLEMFSGELFFGEGSRLTVL.

V gene TRBV7-9 combines with J gene TRBJ2-7; the TRBD1 assignment by TCRdb is unverifiable without DNA. Germline V CDR1 and CDR2: SEHNR, FQNEAQ (reference sequence). This CDR3 is built from 14 residues. The CDR3 is CASSAWDRLYEQYF.

The chain recombines TRBV7-8 with TRBJ2-1; TCRdb's assignment of TRBD2 cannot be checked, as there is no DNA. The CDR3 spans 16 residues. The germline gives CDR1 SGHVS, CDR2 FQNEAQ. The CDR3 here is CASSDPLAGSYNEQFF.

The V call is TRBV7-2, the J call TRBJ2-3; TCRdb returns TRBD1, unconfirmable since there is no DNA. Germline CDR1 and CDR2: SGHTA and FQGNSA. This CDR3 spans 13 amino acids. The CDR3 reads CASSLTRPGTQYF.

The chain couples TRBV4-2 to TRBJ2-5; lacking DNA, the TRBD1 call made by TCRdb goes unchecked. Germline lookup yields CDR1 LGHNA and CDR2 YNFKEQ. The CDR3 loop spans 14 amino acids. CDR3: CASSQPGLRETQYF.

This chain links TRBV6-2 or TRBV6-3 with TRBJ2-4. Germline V CDR1 and CDR2: MNHEY, SVGEGT. This CDR3 spans 12 amino acids. The CDR3: CASSDTTDIQYF.

The rearrangement joins TRBV15 to TRBJ2-2; the D call from TCRdb, TRBD2, cannot be confirmed without DNA. The CDR3 extends over 13 amino acids. The germline V gene has CDR1 LNHNV and CDR2 YYDKDF (reference sequence). CDR3 sequence: CATSRPSPTELFF. The whole variable domain, remainder taken from reference TRBV15 and TRBJ2-2, is DAMVIQNPRYQVTQFGKPVTLSCSQTLNHNVMYWYQQKSSQAPKLLFHYYDKDFNNEADTPDNFQSRRPNTSFCFLDIRSPGLGDTAMYLCATSRPSPTELFFGEGSRLTVL.

V gene TRBV7-2 combines with J gene TRBJ2-7; TCRdb selects TRBD2, and the lack of DNA leaves this call unchecked. From germline, CDR1 is SGHTA and CDR2 FQGNSA. This CDR3 region has 14 residues. The CDR3 reads CASNPSGGSSEQYF.

This sequence joins TRBV9 and TRBJ2-3; TCRdb's assignment of TRBD1 cannot be checked, as there is no DNA. Germline V gene lookup returns CDR1 SGDLS and CDR2 YYNGEE. The length of the CDR3 is 15 residues. The CDR3 spells CASSVSGAPADTQYF.

The rearrangement links TRBV7-2 to TRBJ2-7; as DNA is missing, the TRBD2 call by TCRdb cannot be tested. Germline loops: CDR1 SGHTA, CDR2 FQGNSA. The CDR3 is 15 amino acids. The CDR3 loop is CASSQDRRGIYEQYF.

V and J are TRBV12-3 or TRBV12-4 and TRBJ1-1; TCRdb names TRBD1, which stays unverified in the absence of DNA. The CDR3 contains 14 residues. CDR3 in amino acids: CASSLNPGPTEAFF.

The V gene is TRBV18, the J gene TRBJ1-4; checking the TCRdb D call of TRBD1 is not possible without DNA. The CDR3 runs to 14 residues. Germline V gene lookup returns CDR1 KGHSH and CDR2 LQKENI. The CDR3: CASSQRGVGEKLFF.

V usage is TRBV14 and J usage is TRBJ2-7. The CDR3 length is 14 residues. Germline CDR1 SGHDN, CDR2 FVKESK. This chain's CDR3 is CASSQAVGTYEQYF.

The V and J genes are TRBV5-1 and TRBJ1-1. CDR1 and CDR2 (germline): SGHRS, YFSETQ. The CDR3 loop spans 13 amino acids. The CDR3 protein is CASKEAWNTEAFF.

The V call is TRBV11-2, the J call TRBJ2-3; lacking DNA, the TRBD2 call made by TCRdb goes unchecked. The CDR3 consists of 17 residues. Germline CDR1 reads SGHAT; CDR2 reads FQNNGV. This CDR3 is CASSSSLVREFTDTQYF.